This T cell receptor (beta chain) was documented in a study of STAT5B mutations in CD4+ large granular lymphocyte leukemia. Study-wide results and limits: 8/27 top patient clones versus 2/35 control clones were TRBV06-family.

On this clone itself: What it recognizes is unknown.

The CDR3 is 14 amino acids. Germline V gives CDR1 LNHNV, CDR2 YYDKDF (reference sequence). The V and J ends lost 1 base and 0 bases respectively, with 6 bases between them. The assay was run at survey level. Sequencing used immunoSEQ multiplex PCR; TCRdb keeps in-frame clones, though not all of them. The table shows roughly 32,000 clones, with 85% to 90% occurring only once. The specimen sequenced was CD4+ T cells from blood buffy coats. The rearrangement joins TRBV15 to TRBJ1-1; D gene uncertain. The receptor was isolated from a human donor in good health. The CDR3 here is CATSRVLLNTEAFF. CDR3 DNA sequence: TGTGCCACCAGCAGAGTGCTGCTGAACACTGAAGCTTTCTTT.